These 27 T cell receptor beta chains were sequenced from one sample in a study of blood T cells in healthy people across ages. Combining a sample-barcoded 5' primer with a J-beta primer mix, a second PCR ran for about 6 to 12 cycles. TCRdb re-derived calls from the 5' RACE reads in MiXCR, one entry per CDR3 protein. The table includes about 680,000 distinct CDR3 sequences, 49% detected once. The sequencing input was blood. Receptors were obtained from an older woman in good health.

V usage is TRBV29-1 and J usage is TRBJ2-3, with D perhaps given as TRBD1 or TRBD2 (5 bases each). V was cut by 4 bases and J by 3 bases, with 17 bases left in between. CDR1 is SQVTM, CDR2 ANQGSEA, per germline. The CDR3 extends over 15 amino acids. CDR3 region: CSVAWGSAGTDTQYF. The DNA of the CDR3 is TGCAGCGTTGCATGGGGGTCGGCGGGTACAGATACGCAGTATTTT.

This clonotype was counted only a few times. The rearrangement links TRBV29-1 to TRBJ2-7, with D perhaps TRBD2 (6 bases). Per the germline V gene, CDR1 is SQVTM and CDR2 is ANQGSEA. Between the trimmed V and J ends, which lost 5 bases and 2 bases, there was a span of 13 bases. There are 13 residues in the CDR3. The CDR3 sequence: CSVRERATYEQYF. As DNA, the CDR3 is TGCAGCGTTAGGGAGCGGGCCACCTACGAGCAGTACTTC.

The chain combines TRBV30 with TRBJ2-2; D ambiguous. Per the germline V gene, CDR1 is GTSNPN and CDR2 is SVGIG (reference sequence). The CDR3 has 16 amino acids. Trimming stripped 1 base from V and 3 bases from J, with 15 bases between. The CDR3 region has the DNA TGTGCCTGGAGTGCCCTTGGCGGCTATCACACCGGGGAGCTGTTTTTT. It codes for CAWSALGGYHTGELFF.

This chain links TRBV7-8 with TRBJ2-5, with 8 bases lining up with TRBD2. The CDR3 contains 16 residues. Germline assignment: CDR1 SGHVS and CDR2 FQNEAQ. V shed 5 bases and J 9 bases; nucleotides not matched to a gene: 17. The DNA for the CDR3 is TGTGCCAGCAGCGAATCCCCCGGGACTAGAGTGACGGCCCAGTACTTC. Translated, it gives CASSESPGTRVTAQYF. The variable domain in full, with the rest retrieved from reference TRBV7-8 and TRBJ2-5, is GAGVSQSPRYKVAKRGQDVALRCDPISGHVSLFWYQQALGQGPEFLTYFQNEAQLDKSGLPSDRFFAERPEGSVSTLKIQRTQQEDSAVYLCASSESPGTRVTAQYFGPGTRLLVL.

This clonotype was recorded many times. This chain uses TRBV20-1 with TRBJ1-1, with D possibly TRBD1 on 5 matching bases. Germline CDR1 DFQATT, CDR2 SNEGSKA (reference sequence). Trimming removed 1 base from V and 3 bases from J, with 12 bases in between. The CDR3 length is 14 residues. CDR3 region: CSARVGVTDTEAFF. In DNA form, the CDR3 reads TGCAGTGCTAGAGTAGGGGTAACGGACACTGAAGCTTTCTTT.

The chain uses TRBV2 and TRBJ2-5; 8 bases agree with TRBD1. This CDR3 is 15 amino acids long. V was clipped by 7 bases and J by 4 bases; unmatched bases: 11. Germline V lookup: CDR1 SNHLY, CDR2 FYNNEI. DNA for the CDR3: TGTGCCAGCACCTCGACTACAGGGGGTAGAGAGACCCAGTACTTC. It translates to CASTSTTGGRETQYF.

The genes are TRBV20-1 and TRBJ1-6; D is unclear. This CDR3 spans 16 amino acids. CDR1 and CDR2 (germline): DFQATT, SNEGSKA (reference sequence). Between the trimmed V and J ends, which lost 1 base and 0 bases, there was a span of 10 bases. CDR3 sequence: CSARVTGSSYNSPLHF. The CDR3 DNA is TGCAGTGCTAGAGTGACGGGCAGCTCCTATAATTCACCCCTCCACTTT.

This chain joins TRBV2 and TRBJ1-2; D might be TRBD1 (6 bases). This CDR3 contains 17 residues. Germline V lookup: CDR1 SNHLY, CDR2 FYNNEI. Trimming removed 3 bases at V and 2 bases at J, with 19 bases between. The CDR3 protein is CASSELQGPTENYGYTF. CDR3 DNA sequence: TGTGCCAGCAGTGAGCTGCAGGGGCCAACGGAGAACTATGGCTACACCTTC.

The V and J genes are TRBV20-1 and TRBJ2-7; D call uncertain. This CDR3 comprises 15 residues. Germline V gene lookup returns CDR1 DFQATT and CDR2 SNEGSKA (reference sequence). Trimming stripped 0 bases from V and 3 bases from J, with 15 bases between. CDR3: CSARDIGSRVYEQYF. CDR3 nucleotides: TGCAGTGCTAGAGATATCGGTTCCCGTGTCTACGAGCAGTACTTC.

This clonotype was detected a few times. The rearrangement uses TRBV5-1 and TRBJ2-1; D is unresolved. Between the trimmed V and J ends, which lost 0 bases and 0 bases, there was a span of 10 bases. The CDR3 runs to 16 residues. The V gene's germline CDR1 is SGHRS and CDR2 YFSETQ. CDR3 nucleotide sequence: TGCGCCAGCAGCTTGGTAATCACCAACTCCTACAATGAGCAGTTCTTC. Its translation: CASSLVITNSYNEQFF.

This sequence joins TRBV20-1 and TRBJ1-5, with 8 bases that match TRBD1. This CDR3 comprises 13 residues. Germline assignment: CDR1 DFQATT and CDR2 SNEGSKA (reference sequence). In DNA, the CDR3 is TGCAGCCTACCGGACAGGGTCAATCAGCCCCAGCATTTT. It codes for CSLPDRVNQPQHF.

The chain has TRBV2 and TRBJ1-4; possibly TRBD1 for D (6 bases). Germline assignment: CDR1 SNHLY and CDR2 FYNNEI. The ends were cut back, 4 bases at V and 7 bases at J, with 10 bases in the middle. This CDR3 comprises 13 residues. The CDR3: CASSAWDIEKLFF. Here the CDR3 DNA reads TGTGCCAGCAGTGCCTGGGACATTGAAAAACTGTTTTTT.

The chain uses TRBV10-3 and TRBJ1-4; TRBD1 agrees at 9 bases. This CDR3 spans 16 amino acids. J lost 4 bases, V lost 0 bases, and 3 bases had no gene match. Germline V gene lookup returns CDR1 ENHRY and CDR2 SYGVKD. In DNA, the CDR3 is TGTGCCATCAGTGAGTCGGTGGGACAGGGTAATGAAAAACTGTTTTTT. Encoded protein: CAISESVGQGNEKLFF.

The chain joins TRBV6-2 or TRBV6-3 to TRBJ2-6; the D is unclear. Between the trimmed V and J ends, which lost 5 bases and 0 bases, there was a span of 11 bases. This CDR3 comprises 16 residues. The V gene's germline CDR1 is MNHEY and CDR2 SVGEGT. This chain's CDR3 is CASSPPSGSGANVLTF. The CDR3 coding sequence is TGTGCCAGCAGTCCCCCGTCGGGCTCTGGGGCCAACGTCCTGACTTTC.

The gene calls are TRBV21-1 and TRBJ2-3. TRBV21-1 corresponds to a pseudogene. This CDR3 has 16 amino acids. The CDR3 region is CASSKSPLSRTDTQYF. CDR3 nucleotides: TGTGCCAGCAGCAAATCCCCACTCAGCCGCACAGATACGCAGTATTTT.

The chain employs TRBV3-1 and TRBJ2-7; TRBD1 is a possible D gene (7 bases). V lost 1 base, J lost 4 bases, and 14 bases lay in between. The CDR3 consists of 15 residues. Germline V gene lookup returns CDR1 LGHDT and CDR2 YNNKEL (reference sequence). CDR3: CASSQASRGAYEQYF. For the CDR3, the DNA is TGTGCCAGCAGCCAAGCAAGCAGGGGGGCGTACGAGCAGTACTTC.

This chain connects TRBV2 to TRBJ2-7; TRBD2 agrees at 7 bases. The CDR3 runs 14 residues. The germline CDR1 and CDR2 sequences are SNHLY and FYNNEI. V was clipped by 8 bases and J by 5 bases; unmatched bases: 12. The chain's CDR3 is CASEGRRESNEQYF. Here the CDR3 DNA reads TGTGCCAGCGAAGGACGGCGGGAGTCCAACGAGCAGTACTTC.

The chain has TRBV6-5 and TRBJ2-6; no clear D. The length of the CDR3 is 14 residues. Trimming removed 6 bases from V and 1 base from J, with 7 bases in between. Germline CDR1 is MNHEY and CDR2 is SVGAGI. The CDR3 nucleotides are TGTGCCAGCAGCAGGATATCTGGGGCCAACGTCCTGACTTTC. Translating it yields CASSRISGANVLTF.

The CDR3 nucleotides read TGTGCCAGCAGTGCGGGGACAGCCTTGACCAATGAGCAGTTCTTC. Protein product: CASSAGTALTNEQFF. This chain links TRBV2 with TRBJ2-1, with TRBD1 matching over 7 bases. The ends lost 4 bases at V and 6 bases at J; junction bases unmatched: 9. From germline, CDR1 is SNHLY and CDR2 FYNNEI. This CDR3 is 15 amino acids long. The full variable domain, its missing parts supplied by reference TRBV2 and TRBJ2-1, is EPEVTQTPSHQVTQMGQEVILRCVPISNHLYFYWYRQILGQKVEFLVSFYNNEISEKSEIFDDQFSVERPDGSNFTLKIRSTKLEDSAMYFCASSAGTALTNEQFFGPGTRLTVL.

This chain links TRBV6-2 or TRBV6-3 with TRBJ2-1, with 10 positions matching TRBD2. The CDR3 covers 16 residues. The J segment lost 3 bases and the V segment lost 2 bases, leaving 4 bases of the junction unmatched. Germline V gene sequence: CDR1 MNHEY, CDR2 SVGEGT. CDR3: CASSYEIAGGYNEQFF. The CDR3 DNA sequence: TGTGCCAGCAGTTACGAAATAGCGGGAGGCTACAATGAGCAGTTCTTC.

This clonotype was seen a handful of times. The chain links TRBV27 to TRBJ2-7, with 10 nucleotides matching TRBD1. Looked up from germline, CDR1 is MNHEY and CDR2 is SMNVEV (reference sequence). The V gene end was trimmed by 5 bases and the J gene end by 4 bases; junction bases not matched to a gene: 5. The CDR3 runs 14 residues. The CDR3 DNA follows: TGTGCCAGCAGTAGGGACAGGGGTGTTTACGAGCAGTACTTC. Translating it yields CASSRDRGVYEQYF.

This rearrangement joins TRBV15 to TRBJ2-5; the D gene is possibly TRBD2 (5 bases). Deletions cut 1 base from V and 3 bases from J, with 18 bases between. This CDR3 is 17 amino acids long. Germline CDR1 is LNHNV and CDR2 is YYDKDF (reference sequence). The CDR3 nucleotides are TGTGCCACCAGCAGAGCCGATAGAGGGAGAGGTGAAGAGACCCAGTACTTC. Translation gives CATSRADRGRGEETQYF.

In DNA, the CDR3 is TGCGCCAGCAGCTTTGGCGGGAGAGAGTACGAGCAGTACTTC. Amino acids: CASSFGGREYEQYF. The chain is built from TRBV5-1 and TRBJ2-5; TRBD2 aligns across 7 bases. The J call may not be correct, given that the DNA end is closer to TRBJ2-7. The CDR3 has 14 amino acids. Germline V gene lookup returns CDR1 SGHRS and CDR2 YFSETQ.

This clonotype was counted at least ten times. The chain employs TRBV4-2 and TRBJ2-5; 11 positions agree with TRBD2. The CDR3 loop spans 17 amino acids. Germline lookup yields CDR1 LGHNA and CDR2 YNFKEQ. Germline trimming cut 0 bases from V and 4 bases from J; bases unmatched to any gene: 7. CDR3 loop: CASSQDGTSGGGETQYF. CDR3 nucleotide sequence: TGTGCCAGCAGCCAAGATGGGACTAGCGGAGGGGGAGAGACCCAGTACTTC.

The chain employs TRBV7-2 and TRBJ2-1, with 12 bases identical to TRBD2. Germline V gene sequence: CDR1 SGHTA, CDR2 FQGNSA. The CDR3 is made up of 16 amino acids. V lost 3 bases and J lost 7; bases outside the gene matches: 7. This CDR3 reads CASSFRTSGKGNEQFF. CDR3 in DNA: TGTGCCAGCAGCTTTCGGACTAGCGGGAAGGGAAATGAGCAGTTCTTC.

This clonotype was detected only once. The V gene is TRBV28, the J gene TRBJ1-2, with TRBD1 identical over 9 bases. CDR1 and CDR2 from the germline V gene are MDHEN and SYDVKM. This CDR3 region has 15 residues. J gave up 6 bases and V 5 bases, and 10 bases lay outside the gene matches. CDR3 amino acids: CASSLGDREADGYTF. DNA of the CDR3: TGTGCCAGCAGTCTAGGGGACAGGGAGGCTGATGGCTACACCTTC.

The genes are TRBV5-1 and TRBJ2-7; TRBD2 might be the D (5 bases). The CDR3 is 14 amino acids. Per germline, CDR1 SGHRS and CDR2 YFSETQ. Trimming removed 2 bases at V and 3 bases at J, with 12 bases between. CDR3 DNA sequence: TGCGCCAGCAGCTTCGAGGGCTCACGCTACGAGCAGTACTTC. This translates into CASSFEGSRYEQYF. Full variable domain (outside the CDR3, taken from reference TRBV5-1 and TRBJ2-7): KAGVTQTPRYLIKTRGQQVTLSCSPISGHRSVSWYQQTPGQGLQFLFEYFSETQRNKGNFPGRFSGRQFSNSRSEMNVSTLELGDSALYLCASSFEGSRYEQYFGPGTRLTVT.